The 26 T cell receptor beta chains given below trace back to one sample, sequenced in a study of cytomegalovirus exposure and HLA in healthy donors. The table came from immunoSEQ multiplex PCR; TCRdb's copy has only in-frame clones and leaves some out. The repertoire consists of about 200,000 clones, with less than 85% occurring once and the leading ten covering roughly 6%. The specimen sequenced was PBMCs. The receptors were sampled from a woman aged 18-30 years in good health and CMV-seronegative.

The genes are TRBV2 and TRBJ1-6; D is perhaps TRBD1 (5 bases). Between the trimmed V and J ends, which lost 5 bases and 14 bases, there was a span of 13 bases. The CDR3 spans 12 residues. CDR1 and CDR2 (germline): SNHLY, FYNNEI. CDR3 region: CASSMDMTTLHF. The CDR3 nucleotides read TGTGCCAGCAGTATGGACATGACGACCCTCCACTTT.

The chain has TRBV2 and TRBJ2-2; TRBD2 agrees at 12 bases. The CDR3 totals 15 residues. Germline V CDR1 and CDR2: SNHLY, FYNNEI. J lost 5 bases, V lost 7 bases, and 5 bases had no gene match. The DNA for the CDR3 is TGTGCCAGCACCCCCGGACTAGCGGGAACCGGGGAGCTGTTTTTT. This translates into CASTPGLAGTGELFF.

The chain recombines TRBV30 with TRBJ1-1, with unresolved D. Trimming shortened V by 5 bases and J by 0 bases, and 10 bases separated the two germline ends. This CDR3 comprises 13 residues. Germline CDR1 GTSNPN, CDR2 SVGIG (reference sequence). Here the CDR3 DNA reads TGTGCCTGGGACGCCGCGATGAACACTGAAGCTTTCTTT. This sequence encodes CAWDAAMNTEAFF.

For the CDR3, the DNA is TGTGCCAGCAGCTTATTAAGAGGTCCAGGGGCCGAGCAGTACTTC. This sequence encodes CASSLLRGPGAEQYF. The chain carries TRBV11-2 and TRBJ2-7; possibly TRBD1 for D (6 bases). Germline assignment: CDR1 SGHAT and CDR2 FQNNGV. The germline V and J ends were trimmed by 2 bases and 6 bases, with 17 bases remaining between them. The length of the CDR3 is 15 residues.

V and J are TRBV30 and TRBJ2-2; TRBD1 is a possible D gene (6 bases). The CDR3 extends over 14 amino acids. Germline V CDR1 and CDR2: GTSNPN, SVGIG (reference sequence). V gave up 4 bases and J gave up 7 bases, with 16 bases separating them. The CDR3 loop is CAWTPGQWDGELFF. The CDR3 nucleotides are TGTGCCTGGACCCCGGGACAATGGGACGGGGAGCTGTTTTTT.

This chain connects TRBV6-1 to TRBJ2-7; D unresolved. The germline V gene encodes CDR1 MNHNS and CDR2 SASEGT. This CDR3 has 17 amino acids. V dropped 0 bases and J dropped 2 bases, with 17 bases sitting between them. CDR3 nucleotide sequence: TGTGCCAGCAGTGAAGCGCTGAGTCAGGTACTCCCCTACGAGCAGTACTTC. It encodes CASSEALSQVLPYEQYF.

The chain recombines TRBV28 with TRBJ1-5; tentative D call: TRBD1 (6 bases). This CDR3 has 14 amino acids. Germline V gene lookup returns CDR1 MDHEN and CDR2 SYDVKM. V was cut by 10 bases and J by 5 bases, with 18 bases left in between. CDR3 in amino acids: CATGGRGNDQPQHF. As DNA, the CDR3 is TGTGCCACCGGCGGCAGGGGCAATGATCAGCCCCAGCATTTT.

This clone was counted ten times or more. V is TRBV19 and J is TRBJ1-2; D remains ambiguous. V lost 5 bases to trimming and J lost 0 bases, with 7 bases between them. This CDR3 has 13 residues. Germline CDR1 and CDR2: LNHDA and SQIVND (reference sequence). The CDR3 loop is CASSPSPNYGYTF. CDR3 nucleotides: TGTGCCAGTAGTCCTTCTCCTAACTATGGCTACACCTTC.

J is TRBJ2-3 and V is TRBV5-1, with 10 bases that match TRBD2. This CDR3 has 15 amino acids. Trimming removed 0 bases from V and 5 bases from J; junction bases left unmatched: 3. Germline loops: CDR1 SGHRS, CDR2 YFSETQ. In DNA form, the CDR3 reads TGCGCCAGCAGCTTGGGAGCGGGAGGGCGAGATACGCAGTATTTT. Amino acid sequence: CASSLGAGGRDTQYF.

J is TRBJ2-7 and V is TRBV28; TRBD1 agrees at 10 bases. V shed 4 bases, J shed 2 bases, and the junction held 5 bases outside the gene matches. CDR1 and CDR2 (germline): MDHEN, SYDVKM. The CDR3 is made up of 15 amino acids. Here the CDR3 reads CASSSPGQGPYEQYF. For the CDR3, the DNA is TGTGCCAGCAGTTCACCGGGACAGGGGCCCTACGAGCAGTACTTC. Full variable domain (rest looked up from reference TRBV28 and TRBJ2-7): DVKVTQSSRYLVKRTGEKVFLECVQDMDHENMFWYRQDPGLGLRLIYFSYDVKMKEKGDIPEGYSVSREKKERFSLILESASTNQTSMYLCASSSPGQGPYEQYFGPGTRLTVT.

The V and J genes are TRBV10-3 and TRBJ2-3; weak D call: TRBD2 (6 bases). The V and J ends lost 4 bases and 1 base respectively, with 6 bases between them. CDR1 and CDR2 (germline): ENHRY, SYGVKD. The CDR3 extends over 13 amino acids. CDR3 protein: CAISGGGTDTQYF. For the CDR3, the DNA is TGTGCCATCAGTGGGGGGGGCACAGATACGCAGTATTTT.

The CDR3 reads CASSDSPSGANVLTF. In nucleotides, the CDR3 is TGTGCCAGCAGTGACTCCCCCTCTGGGGCCAACGTCCTGACTTTC. The chain combines TRBV6-1 with TRBJ2-6, with D uncertain. The germline CDR1 and CDR2 sequences are MNHNS and SASEGT. V dropped 3 bases and J dropped 0 bases, with 6 bases sitting between them. This CDR3 is 15 amino acids long.

This chain connects TRBV7-2 to TRBJ2-1, with a weak D call TRBD2 (5 bases). V gave up 5 bases and J gave up 10 bases, with 15 bases separating them. The CDR3 is 13 amino acids. Germline V gives CDR1 SGHTA, CDR2 FQGNSA. CDR3 sequence reads: CASSPSLAFEQFF. Here the CDR3 DNA reads TGTGCCAGCAGCCCCAGCCTAGCATTCGAGCAGTTCTTC.

V and J are TRBV11-2 and TRBJ2-7; D is unclear. The V gene's germline CDR1 is SGHAT and CDR2 FQNNGV. This CDR3 spans 15 amino acids. With 0 bases removed from V and 2 bases from J, the gap between germline ends came to 11 bases. DNA of the CDR3: TGTGCCAGCAGCTTAGAACCGGACGGCCCCTACGAGCAGTACTTC. It translates to CASSLEPDGPYEQYF.

CDR3 DNA: TGTGCCAGCAGCCCCGGACTAGCGGGATTAAATGAGCAGTTCTTC. Encoded protein: CASSPGLAGLNEQFF. The chain is built from TRBV4-2 and TRBJ2-1; 12 bases are a match to TRBD2. The J segment lost 7 bases and the V segment lost 4 bases, leaving 5 bases of the junction unmatched. CDR1 LGHNA and CDR2 YNFKEQ come from the germline V gene. The CDR3 has 15 residues.

V is TRBV10-2 and J is TRBJ2-1, with 12 bases identical to TRBD2. V was clipped by 9 bases and J by 6 bases; unmatched bases: 12. The CDR3 is 16 residues long. Germline V CDR1 and CDR2: WSHSY, SAAADI. The CDR3 sequence: CASAVFLAGGRNEQFF. The CDR3 bases are TGCGCCAGTGCCGTTTTTCTAGCGGGAGGGCGCAATGAGCAGTTCTTC.

The genes are TRBV11-2 and TRBJ2-1; 8 bases map to TRBD2. V trimming: 2 bases; J trimming: 0 bases; junction bases outside the gene matches: 3. Germline V gives CDR1 SGHAT, CDR2 FQNNGV. The CDR3 length is 16 residues. CDR3 in DNA: TGTGCCAGCAGCTTATGGCGGGAGGCCTCCTACAATGAGCAGTTCTTC. Its translation is CASSLWREASYNEQFF. The entire variable domain, with the rest obtained from reference TRBV11-2 and TRBJ2-1, is as follows: EAGVAQSPRYKIIEKRQSVAFWCNPISGHATLYWYQQILGQGPKLLIQFQNNGVVDDSQLPKDRFSAERLKGVDSTLKIQPAKLEDSAVYLCASSLWREASYNEQFFGPGTRLTVL.

This clone was detected ten times or more. The rearrangement joins TRBV4-1 to TRBJ1-1; D unresolved. The CDR3 spans 16 residues. Germline assignment: CDR1 MGHRA and CDR2 YSYEKL. The V end was cut by 0 bases, the J end by 3 bases, with 14 bases between. CDR3 nucleotide sequence: TGCGCCAGCAGCCAAGATCTTGGTTGGCGGGACACTGAAGCTTTCTTT. Translation: CASSQDLGWRDTEAFF.

The chain carries TRBV7-2 and TRBJ2-1, with 9 bases that match TRBD1. Germline V gene data show CDR1 as SGHTA and CDR2 as FQGNSA. The ends lost 1 base at V and 7 bases at J; junction bases unmatched: 2. The CDR3 covers 14 residues. CDR3 region: CASSLGQGGNEQFF. The CDR3 coding sequence is TGTGCCAGCAGCTTAGGACAGGGGGGGAATGAGCAGTTCTTC.

This clone has a single count. J is TRBJ2-1 and V is TRBV2; TRBD1 might be the D (8 bases). This CDR3 spans 17 amino acids. V was cut by 6 bases and J by 0 bases, with 18 bases left in between. Looked up from germline, CDR1 is SNHLY and CDR2 is FYNNEI. In DNA form, the CDR3 reads TGTGCCAGCAGCCCTACAGGGGGGGGAAGCTCCTACAATGAGCAGTTCTTC. Its translation is CASSPTGGGSSYNEQFF. Complete variable domain (other parts from reference TRBV2 and TRBJ2-1): EPEVTQTPSHQVTQMGQEVILRCVPISNHLYFYWYRQILGQKVEFLVSFYNNEISEKSEIFDDQFSVERPDGSNFTLKIRSTKLEDSAMYFCASSPTGGGSSYNEQFFGPGTRLTVL.

Comments on this clone: The final CDR3 position lacks the conserved phenylalanine or tryptophan, pointing to a likely read error. The limits of the CDR3 on the DNA are not certain, so only TCRdb's listed CDR3 is given. The chain employs TRBV6-1 and TRBJ2-7. Germline V gene lookup returns CDR1 MNHNS and CDR2 SASEGT. The CDR3 sequence runs 15 residues, both termini included. The CDR3 sequence: CASSEEVGLPGTRGI.

The V and J genes are TRBV7-8 and TRBJ2-2; D not certain. Trimming left V 5 bases short and J 4 bases short, with 5 bases between. The CDR3 consists of 12 residues. Germline-derived CDR1 and CDR2 are SGHVS and FQNEAQ. The CDR3 nucleotides are TGTGCCAGCAGCCCCCCCACCGGGGAGCTGTTTTTT. Its protein is CASSPPTGELFF.

This clone was recorded a few times. The rearrangement links TRBV5-4 to TRBJ2-7; the match to TRBD1 covers 8 bases. J was trimmed by 3 bases and V by 4 bases; bases with no gene match: 15. CDR3 length equals 17 residues. CDR1 and CDR2 from the germline V gene are SGHNT and YYREEE (reference sequence). The CDR3, as DNA: TGTGCCAGCAGCCATTCGACAGGGGCAGGATTAGGCTACGAGCAGTACTTC. Encoded protein: CASSHSTGAGLGYEQYF.

The rearrangement uses TRBV7-9 and TRBJ2-5; the match to TRBD1 covers 8 bases. There are 13 residues in the CDR3. V shed 5 bases and J 5 bases; nucleotides not matched to a gene: 4. Per germline, CDR1 SEHNR and CDR2 FQNEAQ (reference sequence). The CDR3 sequence is CASSQQGAETQYF. The CDR3 DNA reads TGTGCCAGCAGCCAGCAGGGGGCTGAGACCCAGTACTTC.

CDR3 sequence (DNA): TGTGCCAGCAGGAGCGGGAGTCGGCACGAGCAGTACTTC. Translation: CASRSGSRHEQYF. The chain is built from TRBV6-6 and TRBJ2-7; 8 bases line up with TRBD2. Germline V gene lookup returns CDR1 MNHNY and CDR2 SVGAGI (reference sequence). This CDR3 is built from 13 residues. The V gene end was trimmed by 6 bases and the J gene end by 5 bases; junction bases not matched to a gene: 6.

The rearrangement joins TRBV10-2 to TRBJ1-2; no clear D gene. Germline V gene lookup returns CDR1 WSHSY and CDR2 SAAADI. V was trimmed by 10 bases and J by 10 bases, leaving 13 bases between them. The CDR3 has 10 amino acids. The CDR3 is CATSPLSYTF. The CDR3 bases are TGCGCCACCTCCCCCCTCTCCTACACCTTC.